This TCR beta chain comes out of a study of early T cells in non-severe SARS-CoV-2 infection. Study at large: Sequencing targeted bulk RNA from unsorted whole blood, leaving chains unpaired. Points from the study as a whole: Private and CD4 specificities were missed by VDJdb matching, which favored anti-spike CD8 responses.

In regard to this clonotype: Antigen unknown.

This CDR3 has 13 residues. From germline, CDR1 is SQVTM and CDR2 ANQGSEA. J lost 1 base, V lost 7 bases, and 3 bases had no gene match. TCRdb reprocessed the 5' RACE reads via MiXCR and lists one record per CDR3 protein. The sample records tens of thousands of distinct CDR3 sequences, around 5.1% being singletons. The receptor's source is an adult who was a healthcare worker with PCR-confirmed SARS-CoV-2 infection or an uninfected control (not recorded which). The specimen sequenced was whole blood. This chain joins TRBV29-1 and TRBJ1-1; 10 bases match TRBD1. CDR3 sequence: CSGDRGRNTEAFF. Written as DNA, the CDR3 is TGCAGCGGTGACAGGGGGCGGAACACTGAAGCTTTCTTT.